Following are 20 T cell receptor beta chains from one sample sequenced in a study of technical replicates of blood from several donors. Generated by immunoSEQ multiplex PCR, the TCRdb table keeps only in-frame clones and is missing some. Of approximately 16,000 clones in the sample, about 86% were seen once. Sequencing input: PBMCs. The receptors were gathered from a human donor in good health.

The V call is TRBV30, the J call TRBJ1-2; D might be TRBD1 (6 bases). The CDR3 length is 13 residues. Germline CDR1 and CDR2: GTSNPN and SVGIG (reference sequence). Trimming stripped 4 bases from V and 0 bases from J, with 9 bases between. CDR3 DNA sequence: TGTGCCTGGACAGGGGCACCTAACTATGGCTACACCTTC. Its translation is CAWTGAPNYGYTF.

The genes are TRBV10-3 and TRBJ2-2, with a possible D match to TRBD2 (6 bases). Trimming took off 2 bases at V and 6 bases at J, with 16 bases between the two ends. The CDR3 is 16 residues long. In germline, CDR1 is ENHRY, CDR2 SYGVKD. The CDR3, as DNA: TGTGCCATCAGTGAGGATTCGACTAGAAGGTCCGGGGAGCTGTTTTTT. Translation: CAISEDSTRRSGELFF.

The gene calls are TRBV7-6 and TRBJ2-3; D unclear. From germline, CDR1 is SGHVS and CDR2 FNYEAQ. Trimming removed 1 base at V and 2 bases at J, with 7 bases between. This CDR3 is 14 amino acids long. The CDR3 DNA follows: TGTGCCAGCAGCTTAGACTCTTCCACAGATACGCAGTATTTT. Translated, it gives CASSLDSSTDTQYF.

The CDR3 DNA follows: TGTGCCAGCAGACCCAGACAGGGGGCATACGAGCAGTACTTC. Translating gives CASRPRQGAYEQYF. J is TRBJ2-7 and V is TRBV13; TRBD1 matches 10 bases. V trimming: 6 bases; J trimming: 4 bases; junction bases outside the gene matches: 6. The CDR3 spans 14 residues. Germline V lookup: CDR1 PRHDT, CDR2 FYEKMQ (reference sequence).

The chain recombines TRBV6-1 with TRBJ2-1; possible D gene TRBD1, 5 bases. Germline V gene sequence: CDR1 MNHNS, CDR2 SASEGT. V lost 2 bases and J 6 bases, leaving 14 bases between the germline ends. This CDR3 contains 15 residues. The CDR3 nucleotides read TGTGCCAGCAGTGAATCAGTTGGGGCTTTCAATGAGCAGTTCTTC. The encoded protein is CASSESVGAFNEQFF.

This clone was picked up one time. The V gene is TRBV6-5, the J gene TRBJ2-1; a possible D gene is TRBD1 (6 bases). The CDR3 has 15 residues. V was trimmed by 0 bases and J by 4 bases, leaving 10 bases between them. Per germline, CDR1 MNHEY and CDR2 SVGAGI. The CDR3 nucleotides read TGTGCCAGCAGTTACTCCCCACAGGGATACAATGAGCAGTTCTTC. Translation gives CASSYSPQGYNEQFF.

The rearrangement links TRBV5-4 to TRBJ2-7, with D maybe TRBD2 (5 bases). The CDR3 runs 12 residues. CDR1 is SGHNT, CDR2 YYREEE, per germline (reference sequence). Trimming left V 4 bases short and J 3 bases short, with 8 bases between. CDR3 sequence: CASSLTNYEQYF. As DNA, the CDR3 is TGTGCCAGCAGCCTGACTAACTACGAGCAGTACTTC.

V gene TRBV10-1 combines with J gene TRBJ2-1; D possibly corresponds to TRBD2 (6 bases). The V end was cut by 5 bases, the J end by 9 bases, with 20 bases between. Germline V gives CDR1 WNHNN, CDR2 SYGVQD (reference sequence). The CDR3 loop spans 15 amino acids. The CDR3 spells CASSKDGAGSPEQFF. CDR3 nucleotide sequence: TGCGCCAGCAGTAAGGACGGCGCGGGATCGCCTGAGCAGTTCTTC.

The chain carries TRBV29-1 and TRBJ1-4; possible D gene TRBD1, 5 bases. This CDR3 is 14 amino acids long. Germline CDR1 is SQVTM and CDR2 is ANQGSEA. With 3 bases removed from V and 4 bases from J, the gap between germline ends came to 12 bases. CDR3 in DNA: TGCAGCGTTGAGGGGGGAGGGGATAATGAAAAACTGTTTTTT. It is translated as CSVEGGGDNEKLFF. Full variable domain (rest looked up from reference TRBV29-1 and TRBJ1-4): SAVISQKPSRDICQRGTSLTIQCQVDSQVTMMFWYRQQPGQSLTLIATANQGSEATYESGFVIDKFPISRPNLTFSTLTVSNMSPEDSSIYLCSVEGGGDNEKLFFGSGTQLSVL.

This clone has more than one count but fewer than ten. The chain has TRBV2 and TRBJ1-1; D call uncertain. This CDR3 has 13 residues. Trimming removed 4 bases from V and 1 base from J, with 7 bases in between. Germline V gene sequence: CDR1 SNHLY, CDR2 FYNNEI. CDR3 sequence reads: CASSVDTNTEAFF. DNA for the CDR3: TGTGCCAGCAGTGTCGACACGAACACTGAAGCTTTCTTT.

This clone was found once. CDR3 protein: CSVEGAQHVDTQYF. CDR3 in DNA: TGCAGCGTTGAAGGGGCTCAGCACGTGGATACGCAGTATTTT. The J gene is TRBJ2-3, the V gene TRBV29-1; D unclear. Trimming took off 1 base at V and 6 bases at J, with 14 bases between the two ends. The CDR3 consists of 14 residues. CDR1 is SQVTM, CDR2 ANQGSEA, per germline.

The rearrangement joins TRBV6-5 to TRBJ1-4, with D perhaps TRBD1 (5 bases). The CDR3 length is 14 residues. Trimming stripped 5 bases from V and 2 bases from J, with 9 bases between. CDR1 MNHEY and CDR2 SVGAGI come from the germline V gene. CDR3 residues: CASSPGGTNEKLFF. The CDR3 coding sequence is TGTGCCAGCAGTCCCGGGGGGACTAATGAAAAACTGTTTTTT.

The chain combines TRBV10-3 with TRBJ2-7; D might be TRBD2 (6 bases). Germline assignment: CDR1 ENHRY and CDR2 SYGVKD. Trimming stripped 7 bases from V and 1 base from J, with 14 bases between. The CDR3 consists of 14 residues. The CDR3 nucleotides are TGTGCCATCAAAACCGGGACTTTTTCCTACGAGCAGTACTTC. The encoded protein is CAIKTGTFSYEQYF.

The CDR3 DNA follows: TGTGCCAGCAGGAAATCGGGACAGGGGGCCTACGAGCAGTACTTC. Its translation is CASRKSGQGAYEQYF. V gene TRBV6-6 combines with J gene TRBJ2-7, with 11 bases matching TRBD1. Germline CDR1 MNHNY, CDR2 SVGAGI (reference sequence). V gave up 6 bases and J gave up 2 bases; unmatched junction bases: 6. The CDR3 runs 15 residues.

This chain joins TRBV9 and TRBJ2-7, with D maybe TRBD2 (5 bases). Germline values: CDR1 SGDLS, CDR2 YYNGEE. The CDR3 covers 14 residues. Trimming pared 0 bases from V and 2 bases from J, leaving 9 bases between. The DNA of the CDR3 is TGTGCCAGCAGCGTAGATACTAGTACCTACGAGCAGTACTTC. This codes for CASSVDTSTYEQYF.

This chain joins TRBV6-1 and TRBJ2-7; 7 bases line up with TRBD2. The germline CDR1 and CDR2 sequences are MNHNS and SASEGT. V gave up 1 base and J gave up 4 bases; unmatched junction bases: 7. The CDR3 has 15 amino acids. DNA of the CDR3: TGTGCCAGCAGTGAAGTACCCGGGACTAAGTACGAGCAGTACTTC. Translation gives CASSEVPGTKYEQYF.

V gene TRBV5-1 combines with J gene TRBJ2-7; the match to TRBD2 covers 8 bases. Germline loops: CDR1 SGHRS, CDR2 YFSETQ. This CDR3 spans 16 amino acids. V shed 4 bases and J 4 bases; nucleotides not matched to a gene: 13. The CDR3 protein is CASSPLAGRATYEQYF. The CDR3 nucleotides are TGCGCCAGCAGCCCCCTGGCCGGGAGGGCCACTTACGAGCAGTACTTC.

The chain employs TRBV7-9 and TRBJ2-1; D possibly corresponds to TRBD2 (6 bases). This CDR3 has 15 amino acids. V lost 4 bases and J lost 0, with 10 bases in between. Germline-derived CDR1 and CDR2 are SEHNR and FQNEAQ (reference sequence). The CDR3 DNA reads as TGTGCCAGCAGCTCACGAGCGGGCTCCTACAATGAGCAGTTCTTC. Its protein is CASSSRAGSYNEQFF.

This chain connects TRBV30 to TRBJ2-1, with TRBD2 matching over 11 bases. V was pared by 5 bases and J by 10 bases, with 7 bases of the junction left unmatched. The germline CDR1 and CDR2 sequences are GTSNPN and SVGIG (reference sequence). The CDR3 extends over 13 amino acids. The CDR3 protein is CAWGGTSGSEQFF. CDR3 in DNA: TGTGCCTGGGGGGGGACTAGCGGATCCGAGCAGTTCTTC. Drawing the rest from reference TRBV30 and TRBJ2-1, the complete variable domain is SQTIHQWPATLVQPVGSPLSLECTVEGTSNPNLYWYRQAAGRGLQLLFYSVGIGQISSEVPQNLSASRPQDRQFILSSKKLLLSDSGFYLCAWGGTSGSEQFFGPGTRLTVL.

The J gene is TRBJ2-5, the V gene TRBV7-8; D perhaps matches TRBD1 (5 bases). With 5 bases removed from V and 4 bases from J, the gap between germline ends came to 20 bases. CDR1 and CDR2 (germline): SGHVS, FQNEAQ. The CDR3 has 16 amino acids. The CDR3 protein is CASSKSRVVFRETQYF. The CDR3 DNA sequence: TGTGCCAGCAGCAAAAGCAGGGTCGTCTTTAGAGAGACCCAGTACTTC.